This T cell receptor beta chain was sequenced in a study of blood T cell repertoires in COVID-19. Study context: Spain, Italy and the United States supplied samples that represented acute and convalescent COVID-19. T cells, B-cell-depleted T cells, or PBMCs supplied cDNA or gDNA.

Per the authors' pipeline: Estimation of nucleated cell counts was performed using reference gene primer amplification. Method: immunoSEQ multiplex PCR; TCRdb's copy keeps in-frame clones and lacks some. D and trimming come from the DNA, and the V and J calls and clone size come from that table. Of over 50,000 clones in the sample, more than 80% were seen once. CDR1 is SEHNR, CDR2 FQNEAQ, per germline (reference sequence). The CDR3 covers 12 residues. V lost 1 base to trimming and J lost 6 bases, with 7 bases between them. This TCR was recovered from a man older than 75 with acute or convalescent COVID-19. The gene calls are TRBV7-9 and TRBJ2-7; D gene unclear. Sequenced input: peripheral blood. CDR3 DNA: TGTGCCAGCAGCTTAGAAGCCGGCGAGCAGTACTTC. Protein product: CASSLEAGEQYF.